The present T cell receptor (beta chain) was sequenced within a study of blood T cells in healthy people across ages. Whole-study results and caveats: Roughly linearly, TCR beta diversity per million T cells fell as age increased. Both higher diversity and more naive CD4+ cells marked long-lived donors when set against aged donors.

CDR3 length: 12 residues. Losses at the gene ends were 6 bases for V and 3 bases for J; bases not matched to a gene: 0. Germline assignment: CDR1 KGHDR and CDR2 SFDVKD. A J-beta primer mix and a sample-barcoded 5' primer were used in a second PCR of roughly 7 to 12 cycles. MiXCR was run by TCRdb on the 5' RACE reads, yielding one entry per CDR3 protein. The repertoire consists of about 730,000 distinct CDR3 sequences, with roughly two fifths occurring once and the leading ten covering 20% to 25%. There are a few counts of this clonotype. Its target is not known. The sequencing sample was made of blood. This receptor was taken from a woman aged 60 to 75 in good health. The chain combines TRBV24-1 with TRBJ2-7, with 8 bases lining up with TRBD2. As DNA, the CDR3 is TGTGCCACCAGTACTAGCGGCTACGAGCAGTACTTC. Translated, it gives CATSTSGYEQYF.